Presented here are 12 T cell receptor beta chains from one specimen sequenced in a study of blood T cell repertoires in COVID-19 (dated by TCRdb to between 2020 and 2021). The library was obtained by the immunoSEQ multiplex PCR assay. What TCRdb holds here is the immuneACCESS table cut down to in-frame rearrangements. Part of the clones is not present; checked against another copy, under half of the missing clones reflect an unresolved V gene, and the others are unexplained. Within this sample are 200,000 to 250,000 clones, with around nine tenths of them counted one time only. Approximately 11% of the sample is held by the ten biggest clonotypes. Sequencing was done on a sample of PBMCs or T cells enriched from blood (not recorded which). Receptors originate from a man under 40 who had recovered from COVID-19.

V usage is TRBV30 and J usage is TRBJ1-2, with 10 bases matching TRBD1. In germline, CDR1 is GTSNPN, CDR2 SVGIG (reference sequence). This CDR3 contains 18 residues. Unmatched junction bases numbered 11, after V lost 1 base and J lost 0 bases. CDR3 protein: CAWSDTGQGIFTNYGYTF. CDR3 sequence (DNA): TGTGCCTGGAGTGATACGGGACAGGGGATTTTTACTAACTATGGCTACACCTTC.

The chain carries TRBV3-1 (or the pseudogene TRBV3-2) and TRBJ2-2; D unclear. The germline V gene has CDR1 LGHDT and CDR2 YNNKEL (reference sequence). The CDR3 totals 13 residues. Trimming removed 4 bases at V and 6 bases at J, with 9 bases between. This CDR3 is CASSLLDAGELFF. CDR3 nucleotides: TGTGCCAGCAGCCTGCTAGACGCCGGGGAGCTGTTTTTT.

The chain has TRBV11-1 and TRBJ1-6; D gene unclear. Per germline, CDR1 SGHAT and CDR2 FQDESV (reference sequence). CDR3 length equals 14 residues. The V end lost 0 bases, the J end lost 14 bases, and 14 bases lay between the germline ends. The CDR3 loop reads CASSLAGQWASLHF. The CDR3 DNA is TGTGCCAGCAGCTTAGCGGGCCAATGGGCATCCCTCCACTTT. Full variable domain (remainder filled in from reference TRBV11-1 and TRBJ1-6): EAEVAQSPRYKITEKSQAVAFWCDPISGHATLYWYRQILGQGPELLVQFQDESVVDDSQLPKDRFSAERLKGVDSTLKIQPAELGDSAMYLCASSLAGQWASLHFGNGTRLTVT.

This clone was recorded a few times. V gene TRBV18 combines with J gene TRBJ1-1, with D possibly matching TRBD1 (5 bases). Trimming cost V 2 bases and J 7 bases, with 11 bases left between them. Germline V gene lookup returns CDR1 KGHSH and CDR2 LQKENI. This CDR3 contains 13 residues. CDR3 loop: CASSPTGLLEAFF. CDR3 in DNA: TGTGCCAGCTCACCAACAGGCCTCCTTGAAGCTTTCTTT.

This clone was found a few times. The chain carries TRBV6-5 and TRBJ2-1; 9 nucleotides match TRBD2. CDR1 is MNHEY, CDR2 SVGAGI, per germline. The CDR3 covers 15 residues. V was pared by 5 bases and J by 7 bases, with 9 bases of the junction left unmatched. The DNA of the CDR3 is TGTGCCAGCAGTCCTTCTAGCGGGAATCTAAATGAGCAGTTCTTC. Protein product: CASSPSSGNLNEQFF.

The chain carries TRBV28 and TRBJ1-6, with a tentative D call TRBD1 (6 bases). V lost 4 bases and J 5 bases, leaving 9 bases between the germline ends. The V gene's germline CDR1 is MDHEN and CDR2 SYDVKM. The CDR3 totals 14 residues. The DNA for the CDR3 is TGTGCCAGCAGTTCGGGACAAGATAATTCACCCCTCCACTTT. Translated: CASSSGQDNSPLHF.

The chain employs TRBV5-1 and TRBJ2-7, with D maybe TRBD1 (5 bases). Trimming pared 4 bases from V and 4 bases from J, leaving 18 bases between. This CDR3 has 15 residues. The germline gives CDR1 SGHRS, CDR2 YFSETQ. CDR3 sequence: CASSLTRTREYEQYF. The CDR3 DNA reads TGCGCCAGCAGCCTGACCCGGACCAGGGAATACGAGCAGTACTTC.

The rearrangement links TRBV28 to TRBJ1-2; no definite D call. The V gene lost 2 bases and the J gene lost 8 bases, with 18 bases spanning the gap. There are 15 residues in the CDR3. Germline CDR1 and CDR2: MDHEN and SYDVKM. DNA of the CDR3: TGTGCCAGCAGTTTACTCCCCATCTCGGCGGGGGGCTACACCTTC. The encoded protein is CASSLLPISAGGYTF.

The DNA of the CDR3 is TGTGCCAGCAGTATAAGACAGGGGGGCACCTACAATGAGCAGTTCTTC. Protein product: CASSIRQGGTYNEQFF. The chain joins TRBV2 to TRBJ2-1; 9 nucleotides align to TRBD1. The germline CDR1 and CDR2 sequences are SNHLY and FYNNEI. V was clipped by 5 bases and J by 2 bases; unmatched bases: 7. The CDR3 covers 16 residues. Full variable domain (remainder filled in from reference TRBV2 and TRBJ2-1): EPEVTQTPSHQVTQMGQEVILRCVPISNHLYFYWYRQILGQKVEFLVSFYNNEISEKSEIFDDQFSVERPDGSNFTLKIRSTKLEDSAMYFCASSIRQGGTYNEQFFGPGTRLTVL.

This CDR3 reads CASGTGQGTDTQYF. As DNA, the CDR3 is TGTGCTAGTGGTACGGGACAGGGGACAGATACGCAGTATTTT. The rearrangement links TRBV12-5 to TRBJ2-3, with 10 bases identical to TRBD1. J lost 3 bases, V lost 5 bases, and 2 bases had no gene match. CDR3 length equals 14 residues. From germline, CDR1 is LGHNT and CDR2 FRNRAP.

This chain connects TRBV16 to TRBJ2-7; TRBD1 aligns across 9 bases. This CDR3 has 14 residues. The J segment lost 2 bases and the V segment lost 5 bases, leaving 4 bases of the junction unmatched. Germline values: CDR1 KGHSY, CDR2 FQNENV. The CDR3, as DNA: TGTGCCAGCAGCTCACGGGACAGGGCCTACGAGCAGTACTTC. It encodes CASSSRDRAYEQYF.

The chain links TRBV5-1 to TRBJ1-3, with D maybe TRBD1 (6 bases). V lost 0 bases to trimming and J lost 2 bases, with 15 bases between them. The CDR3 extends over 17 amino acids. The V gene's germline CDR1 is SGHRS and CDR2 YFSETQ. CDR3 sequence: CASSLENRASAGNTIYF. CDR3 sequence (DNA): TGCGCCAGCAGCTTGGAAAACAGGGCATCGGCTGGAAACACCATATATTTT. The variable domain in full, with the rest retrieved from reference TRBV5-1 and TRBJ1-3, is KAGVTQTPRYLIKTRGQQVTLSCSPISGHRSVSWYQQTPGQGLQFLFEYFSETQRNKGNFPGRFSGRQFSNSRSEMNVSTLELGDSALYLCASSLENRASAGNTIYFGEGSWLTVV.